The rows below give T cell receptor beta chains drawn from one sample of a study of cytotoxic CD8 clonotypes in ibrutinib-treated CLL. Here immunoSEQ multiplex PCR was the method, and the copy in TCRdb shows in-frame clones only, minus some. The sample lists around 160,000 clones; approximately 90% were seen once. The source material was PBMCs, sampled at disease progression, from a patient treated with ibrutinib. These receptors originate from a human donor with chronic lymphocytic leukemia. The CDR3 runs from the conserved cysteine through the conserved F or W. A D gene is named only where the DNA matches it firmly. Clone size is not always given. Where it is, it says once, few, many or a class for expanded clones.

size: .; D: .; J: TRBJ1-1; V: TRBV29-1; CDR3: CSVDRSMNTEAFF; DNA: TGCAGCGTTGATCGCAGCATGAACACTGAAGCTTTCTTT
size: .; D: TRBD2; J: TRBJ2-1; V: TRBV2; CDR3: CASSSGRAFNEQFF; DNA: TGTGCCAGCAGTAGCGGGAGGGCCTTCAATGAGCAGTTCTTC
size: .; D: .; J: TRBJ1-1; V: TRBV7-2; CDR3: CASSLRGVSMNTEAFF; DNA: TGTGCCAGCAGCTTACGGGGGGTCTCAATGAACACTGAAGCTTTCTTT
size: .; D: TRBD2; J: TRBJ2-3; V: TRBV7-3; CDR3: CASSSTSGRTDTQYF; DNA: TGTGCCAGCAGCTCGACTAGCGGGAGAACAGATACGCAGTATTTT
size: .; D: TRBD2; J: TRBJ2-7; V: TRBV10-2; CDR3: CASSESETSGRFYEQYF; DNA: TGCGCCAGCAGTGAGTCAGAGACTAGCGGGAGGTTCTACGAGCAGTACTTC
size: .; D: .; J: TRBJ2-7; V: TRBV6-6; CDR3: CASSYGQISYEQYF; DNA: TGTGCCAGCAGTTATGGCCAGATCTCCTACGAGCAGTACTTC
size: .; D: TRBD1; J: TRBJ2-3; V: TRBV19; CDR3: CASSPGTGPWGDTQYF; DNA: TGTGCCAGTAGTCCGGGGACAGGGCCTTGGGGAGATACGCAGTATTTT
size: .; D: .; J: TRBJ1-5; V: TRBV19; CDR3: CASSIVGGGNQPQHF; DNA: TGTGCCAGTAGTATAGTCGGGGGGGGCAATCAGCCCCAGCATTTT
size: many; D: .; J: TRBJ1-2; V: TRBV6-1; CDR3: CASSDETGIGGYTF; DNA: TGTGCCAGCAGTGATGAAACAGGTATCGGTGGCTACACCTTC
size: .; D: .; J: TRBJ1-1; V: TRBV6-1; CDR3: CASSEWGNTEAFF; DNA: TGTGCCAGCAGTGAATGGGGGAACACTGAAGCTTTCTTT
size: once; D: .; J: TRBJ2-7; V: TRBV7-2; CDR3: CASSPDIGVYEQYF; DNA: TGTGCCAGCAGCCCCGATATCGGGGTGTACGAGCAGTACTTC
size: .; D: .; J: TRBJ2-3; V: TRBV11-2; CDR3: CASSLVGDTQYF; DNA: TGTGCCAGCAGCTTAGTTGGGGATACGCAGTATTTT
size: .; D: TRBD1; J: TRBJ2-7; V: TRBV27; CDR3: CASSWDRAREQYF; DNA: TGTGCCAGCAGCTGGGACAGGGCCAGGGAGCAGTACTTC
size: .; D: .; J: TRBJ1-4; V: TRBV25-1; CDR3: CASSGTRGGRREKLFF; DNA: TGTGCCAGCAGTGGGACCCGCGGGGGACGGAGAGAAAAACTGTTTTTT
size: .; D: .; J: TRBJ1-5; V: TRBV4-1; CDR3: CASSQAQPNQPQHF; DNA: TGCGCCAGCAGCCAAGCACAGCCTAATCAGCCCCAGCATTTT
size: .; D: .; J: TRBJ2-1; V: TRBV18; CDR3: CASSPQGAGAVYNEQFF; DNA: TGTGCCAGCTCACCTCAGGGGGCGGGAGCAGTGTACAATGAGCAGTTCTTC
size: .; D: .; J: TRBJ2-7; V: TRBV29-1; CDR3: CSVGDIRYEQYF; DNA: TGCAGCGTCGGAGACATAAGGTACGAGCAGTACTTC
size: .; D: .; J: TRBJ1-1; V: TRBV20-1; CDR3: CSARAGIEAFF; DNA: TGCAGTGCCCGGGCGGGGATCGAAGCTTTCTTT
size: .; D: TRBD1; J: TRBJ1-5; V: TRBV18; CDR3: CASSGQGGSQPQHF; DNA: TGTGCCAGCTCCGGACAAGGGGGCTCTCAGCCCCAGCATTTT
size: .; D: TRBD2; J: TRBJ2-3; V: TRBV4-3; CDR3: CASSPRLAGPEDTQYF; DNA: TGCGCCAGCAGCCCCAGACTAGCGGGGCCCGAAGATACGCAGTATTTT
size: .; D: .; J: TRBJ2-4; V: TRBV29-1; CDR3: CSGGAWGIQYF; DNA: TGCAGCGGCGGTGCCTGGGGCATTCAGTACTTC
size: .; D: .; J: TRBJ1-2; V: TRBV7-2; CDR3: CASSPSWTARYGYTF; DNA: TGTGCCAGCAGCCCCTCCTGGACAGCCCGCTATGGCTACACCTTC
size: .; D: TRBD2; J: TRBJ2-7; V: TRBV5-1; CDR3: CASSAPGIAGGGEQYF; DNA: TGCGCCAGCAGCGCTCCCGGAATAGCGGGAGGGGGGGAGCAGTACTTC
size: .; D: TRBD1; J: TRBJ2-1; V: TRBV5-3; CDR3: CARPPGGQASYNEQFF; DNA: TGTGCCAGACCCCCCGGGGGACAGGCCTCCTACAATGAGCAGTTCTTC
size: few; D: .; J: TRBJ1-1; V: TRBV30; CDR3: CAWNHLLGAFF; DNA: TGTGCCTGGAATCATTTGTTAGGAGCTTTCTTT
size: once; D: .; J: TRBJ2-6; V: TRBV9; CDR3: CASSVGEANPGANVLTF; DNA: TGTGCCAGCAGCGTAGGGGAGGCGAATCCTGGGGCCAACGTCCTGACTTTC
size: once; D: .; J: TRBJ2-1; V: TRBV15; CDR3: CATSKTRQPLDEQFF; DNA: TGTGCCACCAGCAAGACCCGTCAGCCTCTGGATGAGCAGTTCTTC
size: once; D: TRBD1; J: TRBJ1-2; V: TRBV6-5; CDR3: CASSYTEDTGGIGYTF; DNA: TGTGCCAGCAGTTACACAGAAGATACAGGGGGCATAGGCTACACCTTC
size: .; D: .; J: TRBJ1-1; V: TRBV2; CDR3: CASRRTQVLMNTEAFF; DNA: TGTGCCAGCAGAAGGACTCAAGTTCTAATGAACACTGAAGCTTTCTTT
size: .; D: TRBD1; J: TRBJ2-1; V: TRBV4-2; CDR3: CASSQYTGTGHNEQFF; DNA: TGTGCCAGCAGCCAATATACCGGGACAGGGCACAATGAGCAGTTCTTC
size: .; D: .; J: TRBJ1-2; V: TRBV15; CDR3: CATSRDRYPDGYTF; DNA: TGTGCCACCAGCAGAGATCGGTATCCAGATGGCTACACCTTC
size: .; D: TRBD2; J: TRBJ2-5; V: TRBV6-5; CDR3: CASSLGNSGSQETQYF; DNA: TGTGCCAGCAGTTTAGGTAATAGCGGGAGTCAAGAGACCCAGTACTTC
size: .; D: .; J: TRBJ2-7; V: TRBV28; CDR3: CASRYRVEQYF; DNA: TGTGCCAGCAGGTACAGGGTCGAGCAGTACTTC
size: .; D: TRBD1; J: TRBJ1-4; V: TRBV6-5; CDR3: CASRGDRVFEKLFF; DNA: TGTGCCAGCAGGGGAGACAGGGTGTTCGAAAAACTGTTTTTT
size: .; D: .; J: TRBJ1-1; V: TRBV29-1; CDR3: CSVVRDTEAFF; DNA: TGCAGCGTTGTCCGGGACACTGAAGCTTTCTTT
size: .; D: .; J: TRBJ2-3; V: TRBV4-3; CDR3: CASSLQTGGTNTQYF; DNA: TGCGCCAGCAGCCTACAAACAGGTGGCACAAATACGCAGTATTTT
size: .; D: .; J: TRBJ1-5; V: TRBV7-8; CDR3: CASSINLVRAAQHF; DNA: TGTGCCAGCAGCATTAATCTAGTCCGTGCAGCCCAGCATTTT